The rows below give T cell receptor beta chains drawn from one sample of a study of blood T cell repertoires in COVID-19. Libraries were prepared by immunoSEQ multiplex PCR; TCRdb keeps only in-frame clonotypes and omits some of them. The sample lists about 270,000 clones, roughly nine tenths occurring once. Sequences were obtained from peripheral blood. Every receptor here comes from a man aged 40-49 years with active or convalescent COVID-19. Both conserved end residues are part of each CDR3. The D gene is left open where the match is weak. Where a row states a size, it is once, few, many or the class of an expanded clone; other rows omit it.

V	D	size	J	DNA	CDR3
TRBV6-6	TRBD1	-	TRBJ1-3	TGTGCCAGCAGTCCAACCGGGACAGGGTATATCGCTGGAAACACCATATATTTT	CASSPTGTGYIAGNTIYF
TRBV5-6	TRBD1	-	TRBJ2-2	TGTGCCAGCAGCGCCCGGGACAGGGGGAACACCGGGGAGCTGTTTTTT	CASSARDRGNTGELFF
TRBV7-9	-	-	TRBJ2-2	TGTGCCAGCACCTGGATGAGTGGGAGGAGCGGCGGGGAGCTGTTTTTT	CASTWMSGRSGGELFF
TRBV30	-	-	TRBJ1-3	TGTGCCTGGAGTAAAGGGGGTCTCTCTGGAAACACCATATATTTT	CAWSKGGLSGNTIYF
TRBV6-1	-	-	TRBJ1-2	TGTGCCAGCAGTGATTCACCTGGGGGGTATGGCTACACCTTC	CASSDSPGGYGYTF
TRBV10-2	-	-	TRBJ2-7	TGCGCCAGCAGCAGGGGCTACGAGCAGTACTTC	CASSRGYEQYF
TRBV19	-	-	TRBJ1-5	TGTGCCAGTAGTATAGACGGGGGGGTCGAAAATCAGCCCCAGCATTTT	CASSIDGGVENQPQHF
TRBV6-5	-	-	TRBJ1-5	TGTGCCAGCAGTTGGAGACAGTTCAATCAGCCCCAGCATTTT	CASSWRQFNQPQHF
TRBV30	-	-	TRBJ1-1	TGTGCCTGTTCTTGGAACACTGAAGCTTTCTTT	CACSWNTEAFF
TRBV11-3	-	-	TRBJ2-5	TGTGCCAGCAGCTCAGAGGGAGGCGGAGAGACCCAGTACTTC	CASSSEGGGETQYF
TRBV24-1	TRBD1	-	TRBJ1-2	TGTGCCACCAGTGATGACAGGGAACGTTATGGCTACACCTTC	CATSDDRERYGYTF
TRBV28	-	-	TRBJ1-1	TGTGCCAGCAGACCCACAGAGAACACTGAAGCTTTCTTT	CASRPTENTEAFF
TRBV3-1/TRBV3-2	TRBD1	-	TRBJ1-1	TGTGCCAGCAGCCAACGGGACAGGCGGGAAGCTTTCTTT	CASSQRDRREAFF
TRBV7-2	TRBD2	-	TRBJ2-1	TGTGCCAGCAGCTTAAGCCCCCCAGCGGGAAGGTCCTACAATGAGCAGTTCTTC	CASSLSPPAGRSYNEQFF
TRBV6-5	TRBD1	once	TRBJ2-1	TGTGCCAGCAGCCAAGGTCAGGGGGTCAATGAGCAGTTCTTC	CASSQGQGVNEQFF
TRBV27	-	-	TRBJ2-7	TGTGCCAGCAAGGACAGCTGGGCCCCCTCGTACGAGCAGTACTTC	CASKDSWAPSYEQYF
TRBV14	-	few	TRBJ1-3	TGTGCCAGCAGCCAAGTGGAGGACTCTGGAAACACCATATATTTT	CASSQVEDSGNTIYF
TRBV28	-	few	TRBJ2-2	TGTGCCAGCGGTGGGACATCCGGGGAGCTGTTTTTT	CASGGTSGELFF
TRBV27	TRBD2	-	TRBJ2-1	TGTGCCAGCAGTTCGCTAGCGGGAGGGCAGAATGAGCAGTTCTTC	CASSSLAGGQNEQFF
TRBV6-4	TRBD1	-	TRBJ1-1	TGTGCCAGCAGTGGGACGGGACAGAGTGAAGCTTTCTTT	CASSGTGQSEAFF
TRBV6-5	TRBD1	few	TRBJ1-1	TGTGCCAGCAGTTACACGCAGGGGGCTGGGGGCACTGAAGCTTTCTTT	CASSYTQGAGGTEAFF
TRBV28	-	-	TRBJ2-2	TGTGCCAGCAGTATCGCGAACACCGGGGAGCTGTTTTTT	CASSIANTGELFF
TRBV7-2	-	-	TRBJ1-6	TGTGCCAGCACCGGGATCCTCAATTCACCCCTCCACTTT	CASTGILNSPLHF
TRBV19	TRBD1	-	TRBJ2-2	TGTGCCAGTAGTAGGGGACAGGGGGCGATCACCGGGGAGCTGTTTTTT	CASSRGQGAITGELFF
TRBV12-3/TRBV12-4	-	once	TRBJ1-1	TGTGCCAGCAGTTTAGAGGGGGCTTTCTTT	CASSLEGAFF
TRBV7-7	-	many	TRBJ1-3	TGTGCCAGCAGCTTAGACAGGGCCGCTGGAAACACCATATATTTT	CASSLDRAAGNTIYF
TRBV7-9	TRBD1	once	TRBJ1-6	TGTGCCAGCAGCTTAGAAACAGGGGTCCGATCACCCCTCCACTTT	CASSLETGVRSPLHF
TRBV5-4	TRBD1	-	TRBJ2-3	TGTGCCAGCAGCGCGGGGACAGGTCGGCCAGATACGCAGTATTTT	CASSAGTGRPDTQYF
TRBV7-3	TRBD1	-	TRBJ1-1	TGTGCCAGCAGCTCCGGACAGGGACGGAACACTGAAGCTTTCTTT	CASSSGQGRNTEAFF
TRBV7-8	-	-	TRBJ1-4	TGTGCCAGCAGCTTGATGACAGGCTTGAATGAAAAACTGTTTTTT	CASSLMTGLNEKLFF